This paragraph covers one T cell receptor (beta chain) sequence. This specimen comes from a study of T cell changes during pregnancy in multiple sclerosis. TCRdb's table, derived via immunoSEQ multiplex PCR, lists solely in-frame clones and lacks some. The sample holds 30,000 to 40,000 clones, roughly 90% seen once. This receptor was obtained from a female donor with multiple sclerosis, enrolled in a pregnancy study. The source was CD8+ T cells from peripheral blood mononuclear cells, collected in the second trimester of pregnancy.

The CDR3 bases are TGTGCCACCAGCAGTGGAGGGGGGGAGCTGTTTTTT. Translated: CATSSGGGELFF. The chain couples TRBV15 to TRBJ2-2, with D possibly TRBD2 on 6 matching bases. Looked up from germline, CDR1 is LNHNV and CDR2 is YYDKDF (reference sequence). The CDR3 has 12 amino acids. Deletions cut 3 bases from V and 8 bases from J, with 7 bases between.